The rows below give T cell receptor beta chains drawn from one sample of a study of cytomegalovirus exposure and HLA in healthy donors. The method was immunoSEQ multiplex PCR; TCRdb's version includes in-frame clones alone and lacks a portion of them. There are some 120,000 clones in the sample; 80% occur only once, and around 0.24% lies in the top ten. Sequenced input: PBMCs. Receptors were obtained from a man in his fifties in good health and CMV-seronegative. CDR3s include the opening cysteine and the closing phenylalanine or tryptophan. The order of the fields is V gene, D gene, CDR3 protein. A D gene is named only where the DNA matches it firmly.

V: TRBV28; D: TRBD2; CDR3: CASSSPGLAGENAPKNIQYF
V: TRBV5-4; D: NA; CDR3: CASSLAGGANYGYTF
V: TRBV28; D: TRBD1; CDR3: CASSSQRTGYTEAFF
V: TRBV7-8; D: NA; CDR3: CASSPSDTDTQYF
V: TRBV7-9; D: TRBD1; CDR3: CASSDNLMTGGAYEQYF
V: TRBV27; D: TRBD2; CDR3: CASSLPFVSGDLSQQFF
V: TRBV7-7; D: NA; CDR3: CASSPPGVTTQYF
V: TRBV4-1; D: TRBD2; CDR3: CASSRILTSGRGTGELFF
V: TRBV7-2; D: TRBD2; CDR3: CASSLMLGGGSNEQFF
V: TRBV19; D: TRBD1; CDR3: CASSSRGTGVRPQHF
V: TRBV28; D: TRBD1; CDR3: CASGGTGQGYGYTF
V: TRBV19; D: NA; CDR3: CASSITFVVSSYEQYF
V: TRBV6-5; D: NA; CDR3: CASSTGARGDEQFF
V: TRBV9; D: TRBD1; CDR3: CASSVTGGNQPQHF